One TCR beta chain is described in this entry. What it recognizes is unknown. The sample comes from a study of shared clonotypes between healthy human individuals. Study-level findings and limits: Clonotype sharing among donors was thought likely to change with sequencing depth. Some naive CD4 clonotypes, roughly 4.7%, turned up in common across a few donors.

V lost 10 bases and J lost 1; bases outside the gene matches: 13. The CDR3 spans 17 residues. Germline CDR1 is WSHSY and CDR2 is SAAADI. Generated by immunoSEQ multiplex PCR, the TCRdb table keeps only in-frame clones and is missing some. This table has about 2.4 million clones, over 85% appearing once. This receptor was taken from a man aged 18 to 35 in good health. The V and J genes are TRBV10-2 and TRBJ2-1, with 10 bases matching TRBD2. The source material was naive CD4+ T cells sorted from blood. Subset given: CD45RA+ positively selected. The CDR3 nucleotides are TGCGCCACCAAGGAGGCACTAGCGGGAAGGTCCTACAATGAGCAGTTCTTC. Residues: CATKEALAGRSYNEQFF.